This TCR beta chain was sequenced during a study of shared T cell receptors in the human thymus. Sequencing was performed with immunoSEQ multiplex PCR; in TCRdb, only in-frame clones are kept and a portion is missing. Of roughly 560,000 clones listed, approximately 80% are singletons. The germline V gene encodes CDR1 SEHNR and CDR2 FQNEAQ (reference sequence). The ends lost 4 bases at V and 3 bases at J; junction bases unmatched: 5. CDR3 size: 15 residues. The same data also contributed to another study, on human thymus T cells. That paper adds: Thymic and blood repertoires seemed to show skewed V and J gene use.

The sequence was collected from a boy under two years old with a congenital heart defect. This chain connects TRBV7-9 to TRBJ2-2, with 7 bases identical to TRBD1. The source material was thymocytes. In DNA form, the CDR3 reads TGTGCCAGCAGCTCTAAGCAGGGGGACACCGGGGAGCTGTTTTTT. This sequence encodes CASSSKQGDTGELFF.